What follows is one T cell receptor (beta chain) and its context. This CDR3 has 14 amino acids. The germline gives CDR1 MNHEY, CDR2 SVGAGI. V was shortened by 5 bases and J by 2 bases, with 13 bases between the two germline ends. Sequencing used immunoSEQ multiplex PCR; TCRdb keeps in-frame clones, though not all of them. The table lists under 80,000 clones, around 87% of them singletons. These data originate in a study of OX40 agonist ivuxolimab in advanced cancers. Across the study: The mean age was about 57 years, ranging from 23 to 79, with approximately 83% of participants male.

This chain links TRBV6-5 with TRBJ2-7; D is uncertain. The input for sequencing was CD4+ or CD8+ T cells sorted from blood, taken in a trial of the OX40 agonist ivuxolimab. This receptor was taken from an adult with an advanced solid tumor such as melanoma, head and neck, liver or kidney cancer. DNA of the CDR3: TGTGCCAGCAGTCCCTCCTTTATCACCTACGAGCAGTACTTC. This gives the protein CASSPSFITYEQYF.